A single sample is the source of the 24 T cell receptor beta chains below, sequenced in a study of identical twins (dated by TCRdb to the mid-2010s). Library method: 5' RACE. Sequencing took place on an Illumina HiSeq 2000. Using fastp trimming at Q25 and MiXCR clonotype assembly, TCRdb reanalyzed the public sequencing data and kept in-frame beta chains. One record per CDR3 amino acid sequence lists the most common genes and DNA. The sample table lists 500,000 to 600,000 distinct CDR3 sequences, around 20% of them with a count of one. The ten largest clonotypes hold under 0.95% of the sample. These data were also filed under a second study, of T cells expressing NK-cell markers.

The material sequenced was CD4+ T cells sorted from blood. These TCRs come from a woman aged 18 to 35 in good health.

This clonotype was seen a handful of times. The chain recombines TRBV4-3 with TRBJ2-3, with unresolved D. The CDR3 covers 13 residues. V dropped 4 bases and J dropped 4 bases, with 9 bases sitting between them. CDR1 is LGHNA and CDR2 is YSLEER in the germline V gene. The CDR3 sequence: CASSLFPADTQYF. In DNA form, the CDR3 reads TGCGCCAGCAGCCTCTTCCCCGCAGATACGCAGTATTTT.

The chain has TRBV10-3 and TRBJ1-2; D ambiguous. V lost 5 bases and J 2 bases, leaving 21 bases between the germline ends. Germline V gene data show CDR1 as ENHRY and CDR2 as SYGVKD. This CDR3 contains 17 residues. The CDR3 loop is CAISLGGLTGRNYGYTF. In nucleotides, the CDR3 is TGTGCCATCAGTCTAGGTGGGCTTACCGGACGGAACTATGGCTACACCTTC.

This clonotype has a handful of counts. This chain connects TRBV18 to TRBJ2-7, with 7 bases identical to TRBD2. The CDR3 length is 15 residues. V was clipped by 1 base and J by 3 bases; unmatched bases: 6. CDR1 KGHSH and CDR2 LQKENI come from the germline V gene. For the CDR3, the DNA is TGTGCCAGCTCACCACTGGGAGGGGACCGCTACGAGCAGTACTTC. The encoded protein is CASSPLGGDRYEQYF.

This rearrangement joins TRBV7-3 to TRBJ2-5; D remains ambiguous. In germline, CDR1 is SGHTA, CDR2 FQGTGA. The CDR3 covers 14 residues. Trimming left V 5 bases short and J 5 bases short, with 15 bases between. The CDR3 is CASSPTQRSETQYF. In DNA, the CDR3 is TGTGCCAGCAGCCCTACTCAACGTTCGGAGACCCAGTACTTC.

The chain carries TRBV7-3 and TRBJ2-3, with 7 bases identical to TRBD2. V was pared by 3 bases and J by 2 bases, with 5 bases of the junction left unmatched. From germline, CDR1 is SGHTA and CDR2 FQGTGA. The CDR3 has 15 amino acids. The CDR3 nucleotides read TGTGCCAGCAGCTTGCGGGGGATCCACACAGATACGCAGTATTTT. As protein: CASSLRGIHTDTQYF.

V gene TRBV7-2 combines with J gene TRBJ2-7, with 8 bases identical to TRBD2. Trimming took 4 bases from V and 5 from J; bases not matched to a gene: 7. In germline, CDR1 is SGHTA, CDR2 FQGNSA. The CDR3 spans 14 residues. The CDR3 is CASSSQRELHEQYF. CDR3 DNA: TGTGCCAGCAGCTCTCAGCGGGAGTTACACGAGCAGTACTTC.

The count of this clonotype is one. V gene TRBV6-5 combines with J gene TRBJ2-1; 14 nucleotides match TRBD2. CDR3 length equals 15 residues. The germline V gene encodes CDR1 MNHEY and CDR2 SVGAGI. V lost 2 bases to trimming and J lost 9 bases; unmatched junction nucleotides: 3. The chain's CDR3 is CASSYGTSGGGEQFF. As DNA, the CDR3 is TGTGCCAGCAGTTACGGGACTAGCGGGGGTGGTGAGCAGTTCTTC.

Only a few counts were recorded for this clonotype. CDR3 region: CSARSSGGASYNEQFF. The CDR3 region has the DNA TGCAGTGCTCGATCCTCGGGCGGGGCCTCCTACAATGAGCAGTTCTTC. The V call is TRBV20-1, the J call TRBJ2-1, with D perhaps matching TRBD2 (6 bases). The CDR3 consists of 16 residues. Germline CDR1 DFQATT, CDR2 SNEGSKA (reference sequence). Trimming cost V 5 bases and J 0 bases, with 17 bases left between them.

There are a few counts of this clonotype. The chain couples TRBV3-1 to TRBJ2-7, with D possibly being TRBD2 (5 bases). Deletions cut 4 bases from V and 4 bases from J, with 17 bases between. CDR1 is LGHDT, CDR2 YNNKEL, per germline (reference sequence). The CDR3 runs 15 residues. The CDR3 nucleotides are TGTGCCAGCAGCCGAGTAGCCGGGGTAGGGTACGAGCAGTACTTC. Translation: CASSRVAGVGYEQYF.

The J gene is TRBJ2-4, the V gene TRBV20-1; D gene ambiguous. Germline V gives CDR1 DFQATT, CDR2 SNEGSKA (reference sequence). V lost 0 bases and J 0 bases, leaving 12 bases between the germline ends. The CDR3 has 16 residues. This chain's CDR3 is CSARDPLRLAKNIQYF. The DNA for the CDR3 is TGCAGTGCTAGAGATCCCTTGAGACTAGCCAAAAACATTCAGTACTTC.

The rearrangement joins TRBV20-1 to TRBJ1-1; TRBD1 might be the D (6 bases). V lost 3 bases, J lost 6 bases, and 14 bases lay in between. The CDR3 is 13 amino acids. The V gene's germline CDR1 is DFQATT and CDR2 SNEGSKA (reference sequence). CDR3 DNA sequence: TGCAGTGCTAGGACGGGGGCTTCCTCTGAAGCTTTCTTT. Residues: CSARTGASSEAFF.

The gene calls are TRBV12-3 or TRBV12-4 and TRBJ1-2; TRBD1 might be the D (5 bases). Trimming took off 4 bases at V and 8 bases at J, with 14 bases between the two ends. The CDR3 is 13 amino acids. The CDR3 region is CASSSSGARGYTF. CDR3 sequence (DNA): TGTGCCAGCAGTTCCTCTGGGGCGCGAGGCTACACCTTC.

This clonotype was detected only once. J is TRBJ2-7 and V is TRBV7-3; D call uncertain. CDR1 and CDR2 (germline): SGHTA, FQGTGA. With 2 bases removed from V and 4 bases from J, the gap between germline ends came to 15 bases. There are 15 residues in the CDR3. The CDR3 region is CASSLGPASSYEQYF. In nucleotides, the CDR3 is TGTGCCAGCAGCTTAGGGCCAGCCTCTTCATACGAGCAGTACTTC. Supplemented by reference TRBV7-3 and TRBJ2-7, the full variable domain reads GAGVSQTPSNKVTEKGKYVELRCDPISGHTALYWYRQSLGQGPEFLIYFQGTGAADDSGLPNDRFFAVRPEGSVSTLKIQRTERGDSAVYLCASSLGPASSYEQYFGPGTRLTVT.

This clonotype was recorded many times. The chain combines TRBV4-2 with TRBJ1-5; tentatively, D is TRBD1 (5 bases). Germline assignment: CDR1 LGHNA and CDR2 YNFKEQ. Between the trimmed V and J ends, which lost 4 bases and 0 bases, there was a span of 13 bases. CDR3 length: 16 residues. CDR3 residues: CASSLSDSYSNQPQHF. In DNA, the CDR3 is TGTGCCAGCAGCCTATCAGACAGCTATAGCAATCAGCCCCAGCATTTT.

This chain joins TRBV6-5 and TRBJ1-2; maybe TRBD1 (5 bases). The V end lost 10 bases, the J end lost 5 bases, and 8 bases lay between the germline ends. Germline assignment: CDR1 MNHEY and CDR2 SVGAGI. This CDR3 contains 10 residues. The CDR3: CATWGYGYTF. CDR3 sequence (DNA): TGTGCCACCTGGGGGTATGGCTACACCTTC.

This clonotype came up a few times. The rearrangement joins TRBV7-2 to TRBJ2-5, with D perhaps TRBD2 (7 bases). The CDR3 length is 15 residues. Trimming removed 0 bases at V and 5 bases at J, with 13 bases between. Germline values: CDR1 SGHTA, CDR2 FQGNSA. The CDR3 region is CASSLAGGGIETQYF. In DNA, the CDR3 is TGTGCCAGCAGCTTAGCGGGAGGGGGAATCGAGACCCAGTACTTC.

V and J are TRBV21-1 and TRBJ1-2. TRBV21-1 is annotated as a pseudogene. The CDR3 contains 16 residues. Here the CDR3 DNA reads TGTGCCAGCAGCAATCTAGATAAGCCTACTAACTATGGCTACACCTTC. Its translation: CASSNLDKPTNYGYTF.

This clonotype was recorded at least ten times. CDR3 residues: CASSPGANSPLHF. The DNA of the CDR3 is TGTGCCAGCAGCCCTGGAGCAAATTCACCCCTCCACTTT. This chain links TRBV12-3 or TRBV12-4 with TRBJ1-6, with D uncertain. The CDR3 contains 13 residues. Trimming left V 6 bases short and J 7 bases short, with 10 bases between.

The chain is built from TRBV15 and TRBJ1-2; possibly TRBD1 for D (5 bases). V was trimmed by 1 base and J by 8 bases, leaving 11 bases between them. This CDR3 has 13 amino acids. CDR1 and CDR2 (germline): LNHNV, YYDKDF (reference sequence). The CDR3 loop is CATSRADGGGYTF. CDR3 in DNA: TGTGCCACCAGCAGAGCCGACGGGGGGGGCTACACCTTC.

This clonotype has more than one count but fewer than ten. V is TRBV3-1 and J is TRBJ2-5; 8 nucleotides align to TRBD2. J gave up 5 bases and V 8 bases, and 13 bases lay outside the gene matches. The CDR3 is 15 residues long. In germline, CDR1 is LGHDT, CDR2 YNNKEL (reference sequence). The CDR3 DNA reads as TGTGCCAGCGGACGGGTAGCGGGGTCCGGGGAGACCCAGTACTTC. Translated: CASGRVAGSGETQYF.

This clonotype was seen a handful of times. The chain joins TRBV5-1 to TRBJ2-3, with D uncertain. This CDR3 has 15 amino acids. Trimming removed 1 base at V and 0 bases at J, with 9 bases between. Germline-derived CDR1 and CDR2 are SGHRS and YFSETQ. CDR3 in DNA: TGCGCCAGCAGCTTGAGACCAACTAGCACAGATACGCAGTATTTT. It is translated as CASSLRPTSTDTQYF.

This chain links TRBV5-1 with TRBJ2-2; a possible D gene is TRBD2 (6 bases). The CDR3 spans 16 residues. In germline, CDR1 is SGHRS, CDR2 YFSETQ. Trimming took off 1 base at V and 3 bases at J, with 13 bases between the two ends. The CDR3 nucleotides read TGCGCCAGCAGCTTGTGGTCTAGCGACTACACCGGGGAGCTGTTTTTT. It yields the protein CASSLWSSDYTGELFF.

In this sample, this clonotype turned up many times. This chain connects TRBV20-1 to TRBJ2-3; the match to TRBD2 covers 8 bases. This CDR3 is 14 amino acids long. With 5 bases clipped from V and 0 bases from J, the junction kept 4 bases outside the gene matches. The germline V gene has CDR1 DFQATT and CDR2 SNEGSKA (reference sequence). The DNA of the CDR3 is TGCAGTGCTCGAGTAGCGGGGAGCACAGATACGCAGTATTTT. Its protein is CSARVAGSTDTQYF.

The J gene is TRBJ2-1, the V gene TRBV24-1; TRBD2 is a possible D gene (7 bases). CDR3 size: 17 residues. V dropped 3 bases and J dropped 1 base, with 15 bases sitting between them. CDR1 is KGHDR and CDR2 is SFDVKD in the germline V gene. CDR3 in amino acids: CATSDVPGRGSYNEQFF. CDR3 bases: TGTGCCACCAGTGATGTCCCGGGGAGGGGGTCCTACAATGAGCAGTTCTTC.